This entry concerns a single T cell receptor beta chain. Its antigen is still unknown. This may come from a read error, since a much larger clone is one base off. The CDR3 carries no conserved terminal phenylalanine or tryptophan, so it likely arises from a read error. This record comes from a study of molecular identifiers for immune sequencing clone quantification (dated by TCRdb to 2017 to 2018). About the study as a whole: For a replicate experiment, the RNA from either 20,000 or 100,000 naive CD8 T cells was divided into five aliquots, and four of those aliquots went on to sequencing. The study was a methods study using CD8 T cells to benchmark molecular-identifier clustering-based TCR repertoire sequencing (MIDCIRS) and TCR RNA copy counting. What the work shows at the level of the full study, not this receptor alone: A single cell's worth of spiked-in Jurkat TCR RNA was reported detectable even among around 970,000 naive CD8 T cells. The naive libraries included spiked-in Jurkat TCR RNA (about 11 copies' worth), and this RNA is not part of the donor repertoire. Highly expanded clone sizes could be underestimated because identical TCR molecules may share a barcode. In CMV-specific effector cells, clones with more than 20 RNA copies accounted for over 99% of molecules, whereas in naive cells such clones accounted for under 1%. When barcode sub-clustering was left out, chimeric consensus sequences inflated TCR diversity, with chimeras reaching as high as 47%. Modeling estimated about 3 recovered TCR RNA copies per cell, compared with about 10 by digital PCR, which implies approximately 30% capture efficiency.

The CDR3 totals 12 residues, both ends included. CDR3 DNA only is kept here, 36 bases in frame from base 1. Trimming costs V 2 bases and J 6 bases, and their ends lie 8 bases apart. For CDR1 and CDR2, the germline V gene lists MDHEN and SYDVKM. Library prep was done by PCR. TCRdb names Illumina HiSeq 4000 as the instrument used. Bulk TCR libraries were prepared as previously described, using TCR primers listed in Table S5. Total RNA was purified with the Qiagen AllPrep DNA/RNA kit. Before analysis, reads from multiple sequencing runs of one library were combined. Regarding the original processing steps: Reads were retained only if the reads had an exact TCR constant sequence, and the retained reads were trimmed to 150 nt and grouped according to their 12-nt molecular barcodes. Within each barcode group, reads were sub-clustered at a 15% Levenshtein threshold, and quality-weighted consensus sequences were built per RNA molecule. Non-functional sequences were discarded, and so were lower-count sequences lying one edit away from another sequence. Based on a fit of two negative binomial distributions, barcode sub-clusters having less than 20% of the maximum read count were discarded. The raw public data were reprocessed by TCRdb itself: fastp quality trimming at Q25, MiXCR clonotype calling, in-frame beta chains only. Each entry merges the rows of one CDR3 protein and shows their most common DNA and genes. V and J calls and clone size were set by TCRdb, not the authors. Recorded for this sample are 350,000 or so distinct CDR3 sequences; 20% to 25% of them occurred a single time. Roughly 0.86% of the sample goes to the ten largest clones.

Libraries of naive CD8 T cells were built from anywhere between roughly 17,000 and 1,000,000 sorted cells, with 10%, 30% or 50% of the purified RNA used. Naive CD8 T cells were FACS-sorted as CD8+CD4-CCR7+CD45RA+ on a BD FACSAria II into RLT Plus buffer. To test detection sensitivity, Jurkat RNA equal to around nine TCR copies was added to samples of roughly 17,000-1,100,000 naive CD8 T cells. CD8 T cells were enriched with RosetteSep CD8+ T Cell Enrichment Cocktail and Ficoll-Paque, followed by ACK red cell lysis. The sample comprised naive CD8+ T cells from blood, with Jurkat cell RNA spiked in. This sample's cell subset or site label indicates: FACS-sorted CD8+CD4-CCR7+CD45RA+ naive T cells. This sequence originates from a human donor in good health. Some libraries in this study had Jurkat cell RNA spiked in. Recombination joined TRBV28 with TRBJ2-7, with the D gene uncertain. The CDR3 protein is CASSLPGPEQYL. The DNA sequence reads TGTGCCAGCAGTTTACCTGGTCCCGAGCAGTACCTC.